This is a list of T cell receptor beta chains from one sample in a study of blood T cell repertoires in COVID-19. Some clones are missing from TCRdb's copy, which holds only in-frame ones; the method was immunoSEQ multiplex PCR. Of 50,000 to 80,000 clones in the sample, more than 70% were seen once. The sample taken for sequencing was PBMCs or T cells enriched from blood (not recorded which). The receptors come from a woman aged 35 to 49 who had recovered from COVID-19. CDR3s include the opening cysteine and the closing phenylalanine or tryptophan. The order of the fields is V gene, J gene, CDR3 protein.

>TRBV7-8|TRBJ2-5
CASSLGTGMGETQYF
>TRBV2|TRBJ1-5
CASSVQLLDQPQHF
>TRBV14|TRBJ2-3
CASSHPPGRRGSGTDTQYF
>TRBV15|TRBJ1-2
CATSRGTRQGTPNYGYTF
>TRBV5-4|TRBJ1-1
CASSLGVREAFF
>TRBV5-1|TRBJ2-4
CASSTGGAGDAKNIQYF
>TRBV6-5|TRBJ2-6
CASSYSSGFGANVLTF
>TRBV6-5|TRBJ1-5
CASSVVEDQPQHF
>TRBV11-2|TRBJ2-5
CASSLGPGVKETQYF
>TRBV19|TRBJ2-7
CASSMRRGTYEQYF
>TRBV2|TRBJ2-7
CASTWTDYEQYF
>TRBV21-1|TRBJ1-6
CASSIIFPTGPYPPISSYNSPLHF
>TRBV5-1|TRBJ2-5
CASSSPGVAGKETQYF
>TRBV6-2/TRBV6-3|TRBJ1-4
CASSPYPGQKNEKLFF
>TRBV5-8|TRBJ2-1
CASSPDWSSYNEQFF
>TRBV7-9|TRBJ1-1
CASSPGPTGIGTEAFF
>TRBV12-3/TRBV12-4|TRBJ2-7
CASRIQGSEQYF
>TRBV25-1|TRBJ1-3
CASSEAGSGNTIYF
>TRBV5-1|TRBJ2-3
CASSLADSTDTQYF
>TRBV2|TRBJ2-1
CASSEIMGQFLYNEQFF
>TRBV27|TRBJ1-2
CASRVGTGGWFGYTF
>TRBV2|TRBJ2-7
CASSPGTSRTYEQYF
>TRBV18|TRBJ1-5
CASSPQRAGTGNQPQHF
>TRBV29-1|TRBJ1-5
CSLFTPDRNQPQHF
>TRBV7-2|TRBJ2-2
CASSPGGRAGELFF
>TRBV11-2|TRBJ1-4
CASTPRTGIDEKLFF
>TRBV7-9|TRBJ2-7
CASSLGQSGDAYEQYF
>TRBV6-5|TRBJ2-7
CASRSSGGAWYEQYF
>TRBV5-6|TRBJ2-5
CASSLIRGETQYF
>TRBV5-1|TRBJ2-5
CASSQTPGLAGGETQYF
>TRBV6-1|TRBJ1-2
CASSELGELRGYTF
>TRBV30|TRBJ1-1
CAWSPHPGLQTSGSRNTEAFF
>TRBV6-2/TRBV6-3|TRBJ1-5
CASSPRLGGNQPQHF
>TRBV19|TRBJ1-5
CASDTRDSNQPQHF
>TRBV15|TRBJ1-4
CATSRAGTGSEKLFF
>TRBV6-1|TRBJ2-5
CASSERTRGETQYF
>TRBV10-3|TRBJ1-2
CAINEHGHGYTF
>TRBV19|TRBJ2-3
CASSITAAIDTQYF
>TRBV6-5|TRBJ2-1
CASSYSGLGVEQFF
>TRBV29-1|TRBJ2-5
CSVASGGKQETQYF
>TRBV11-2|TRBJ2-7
CASSLGFTDWYF
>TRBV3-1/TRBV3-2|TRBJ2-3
CASSQPLAGHTDTQYF
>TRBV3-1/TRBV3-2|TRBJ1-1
CASSQGESEAFF
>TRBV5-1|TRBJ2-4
CASSPPGLGNIQYF
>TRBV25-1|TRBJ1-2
CASSEYGVPHF
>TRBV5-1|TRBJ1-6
CASSLEGWGSPLHF
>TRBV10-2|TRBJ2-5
CASSELEETQYF
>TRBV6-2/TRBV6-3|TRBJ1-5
CASSRPRLGNQPQHF
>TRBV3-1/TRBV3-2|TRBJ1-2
CASSQPPKYGYTF
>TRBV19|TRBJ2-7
CASSIWDNSYEQYF
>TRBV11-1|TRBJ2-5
CASSLRGTQYF